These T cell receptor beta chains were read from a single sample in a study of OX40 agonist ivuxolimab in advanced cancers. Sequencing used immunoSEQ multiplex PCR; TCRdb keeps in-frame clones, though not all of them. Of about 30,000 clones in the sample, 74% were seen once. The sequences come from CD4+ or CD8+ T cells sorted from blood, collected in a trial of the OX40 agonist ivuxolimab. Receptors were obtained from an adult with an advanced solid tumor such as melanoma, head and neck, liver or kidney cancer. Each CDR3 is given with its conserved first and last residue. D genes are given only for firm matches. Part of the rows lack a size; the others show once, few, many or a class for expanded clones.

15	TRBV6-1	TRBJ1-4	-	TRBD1	TGTGCCAGCAGTGGGGGGGACAGACCTAATGAAAAACTGTTTTTT	CASSGGDRPNEKLFF
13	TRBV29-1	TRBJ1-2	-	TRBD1	TGCAGCGCCGGGACAGGTTACAACTATGGCTACACCTTC	CSAGTGYNYGYTF
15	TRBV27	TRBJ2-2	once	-	TGTGCCAGCAGTCCCACCAGCCTGAACACCGGGGAGCTGTTTTTT	CASSPTSLNTGELFF
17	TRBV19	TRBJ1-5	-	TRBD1	TGTGCCAGTACTGGGACAGGGAGAGGATATAGCAATCAGCCCCAGCATTTT	CASTGTGRGYSNQPQHF
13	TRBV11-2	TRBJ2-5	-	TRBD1	TGTGCCAGCAGCTCTGGACAGGGGATGGCCCAGTACTTC	CASSSGQGMAQYF
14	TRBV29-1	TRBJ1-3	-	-	TGCAGCGTTCCCCTGGACAGCTCTGGAAACACCATATATTTT	CSVPLDSSGNTIYF
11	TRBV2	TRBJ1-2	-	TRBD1	TGTGCCAGGGGACAGGGGGATAGTTACACCTTC	CARGQGDSYTF
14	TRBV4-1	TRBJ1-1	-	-	TGCGCCAGCAACCAGGGACTGACGAACACTGAAGCTTTCTTT	CASNQGLTNTEAFF
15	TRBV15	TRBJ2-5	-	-	TGTGCCACCAGCAGAGATTTAACGGGAAAAGAGACCCAGTACTTC	CATSRDLTGKETQYF
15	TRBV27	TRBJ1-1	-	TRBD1	TGTGCCAGCAGTTTTTTGACAGGGGCGAACACTGAAGCTTTCTTT	CASSFLTGANTEAFF
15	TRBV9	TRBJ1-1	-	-	TGTGCCAGCAGCCCCCTAAAGACGGTGAACACTGAAGCTTTCTTT	CASSPLKTVNTEAFF
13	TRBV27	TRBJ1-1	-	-	TGTGCCAGCAGGCCCCCCACGAACACTGAAGCTTTCTTT	CASRPPTNTEAFF
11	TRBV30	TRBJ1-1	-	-	TGTGCCTGGAGTGTAACCACTGAAGCTTTCTTT	CAWSVTTEAFF
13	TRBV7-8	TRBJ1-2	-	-	TGTGCCAGCAGCGCTAATGGGGACTATGGCTACACCTTC	CASSANGDYGYTF
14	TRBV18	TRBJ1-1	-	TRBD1	TGTGCCAGCTCGGAATCTCAGGGGGAGACTGAAGCTTTCTTT	CASSESQGETEAFF
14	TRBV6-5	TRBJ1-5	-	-	TGTGCCAGCAGTCCGGGGGGACGCAATCAGCCCCAGCATTTT	CASSPGGRNQPQHF